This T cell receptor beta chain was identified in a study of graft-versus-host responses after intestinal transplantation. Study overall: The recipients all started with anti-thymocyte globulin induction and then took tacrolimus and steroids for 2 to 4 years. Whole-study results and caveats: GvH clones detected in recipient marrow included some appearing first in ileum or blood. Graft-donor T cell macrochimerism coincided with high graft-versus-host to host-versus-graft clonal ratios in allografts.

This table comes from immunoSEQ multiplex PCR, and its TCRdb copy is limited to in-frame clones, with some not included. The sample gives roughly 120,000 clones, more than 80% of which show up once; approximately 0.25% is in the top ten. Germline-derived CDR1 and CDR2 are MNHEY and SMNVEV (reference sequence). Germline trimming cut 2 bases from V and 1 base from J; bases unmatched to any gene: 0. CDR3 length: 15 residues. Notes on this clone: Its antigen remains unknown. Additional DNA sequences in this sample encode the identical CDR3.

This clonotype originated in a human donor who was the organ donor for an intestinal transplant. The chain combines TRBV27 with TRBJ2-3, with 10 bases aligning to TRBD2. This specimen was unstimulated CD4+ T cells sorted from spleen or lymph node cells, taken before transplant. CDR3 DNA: TGTGCCAGCAGTTTACTAGCGGGAGGCACAGATACGCAGTATTTT. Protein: CASSLLAGGTDTQYF.